This T cell receptor (beta chain) came from a study of response to subunit inactivated influenza vaccine. This clonotype was seen only a few times. Its antigen is unidentified. This CDR3 has 14 residues. Germline V lookup: CDR1 DFQATT, CDR2 SNEGSKA (reference sequence). V lost 1 base and J lost 5; bases outside the gene matches: 7. TCRdb analysed the RT-PCR reads with MiXCR anew, one entry per CDR3 protein. The sample has hundreds of thousands of distinct CDR3 sequences, around 18% seen once. Regarding the study as a whole: Authors suggested seasonal influenza vaccinations each recruit few new T cells.

J is TRBJ1-1 and V is TRBV20-1; 7 nucleotides line up with TRBD1. The receptor's source is a man aged 50 or older who received an inactivated influenza vaccine. The input for sequencing was PBMCs from blood, taken around 5 days after vaccination. This CDR3 is CSARGRGRGTEAFF. The CDR3 DNA follows: TGCAGTGCTAGAGGGAGGGGGCGAGGGACTGAAGCTTTCTTT.